Shown below are 22 T cell receptor beta chains from a single sample sequenced in a study of T cell responses to AZD1222 COVID-19 vaccine. Libraries were prepared by immunoSEQ multiplex PCR; TCRdb keeps only in-frame clonotypes and omits some of them. In the table there are 150,000 to 250,000 clones, 85% to 95% of which are singletons. Sequenced material: peripheral blood, taken 28 days after the second AZD1222 dose. The receptors were gathered from an adult who received the AZD1222 COVID-19 vaccine.

The J gene is TRBJ2-1, the V gene TRBV29-1; D possibly matches TRBD1 or TRBD2 (5 bases each). Trimming took off 6 bases at V and 7 bases at J, with 16 bases between the two ends. This CDR3 has 13 amino acids. Germline lookup yields CDR1 SQVTM and CDR2 ANQGSEA. The DNA for the CDR3 is TGCAGCGTCCAACAGCGTTGGGGGAATGAGCAGTTCTTC. The encoded protein is CSVQQRWGNEQFF.

The CDR3 reads CASSWGPLTGGFASPLHF. In DNA, the CDR3 is TGTGCCAGTAGTTGGGGCCCCCTCACAGGGGGCTTTGCTTCACCCCTCCACTTT. J is TRBJ1-6 and V is TRBV19; 9 positions agree with TRBD1. The CDR3 has 18 residues. Unmatched junction bases numbered 17, after V lost 5 bases and J lost 9 bases. Germline CDR1 and CDR2: LNHDA and SQIVND (reference sequence).

The CDR3 region is CASSYGTSSYEQYF. The CDR3 nucleotides read TGTGCCAGCAGTTATGGGACAAGCTCCTACGAGCAGTACTTC. The chain couples TRBV6-2 or TRBV6-3 to TRBJ2-7, with a tentative D call TRBD1 (6 bases). In germline, CDR1 is MNHEY, CDR2 SVGEGT. CDR3 length: 14 residues. V lost 3 bases, J lost 0 bases, and 9 bases lay in between.

V is TRBV5-1 and J is TRBJ2-7; D might be TRBD1 (5 bases). The V end was cut by 0 bases, the J end by 7 bases, with 14 bases between. This CDR3 spans 14 amino acids. Germline CDR1 is SGHRS and CDR2 is YFSETQ. The CDR3: CASSLGARAGEQYF. The CDR3 DNA reads TGCGCCAGCAGCTTGGGTGCCAGGGCTGGGGAGCAGTACTTC.

The CDR3 here is CASSQYAREELFF. The CDR3 coding sequence is TGTGCCAGCAGCCAATACGCGCGCGAGGAACTGTTTTTT. The V and J genes are TRBV7-2 and TRBJ1-4; D ambiguous. The CDR3 loop spans 13 amino acids. Germline lookup yields CDR1 SGHTA and CDR2 FQGNSA. Trimming left V 5 bases short and J 12 bases short, with 16 bases between.

The rearrangement joins TRBV7-3 to TRBJ1-2; D uncertain. This CDR3 is 14 amino acids long. The ends were cut back, 1 base at V and 8 bases at J, with 14 bases in the middle. From germline, CDR1 is SGHTA and CDR2 FQGTGA. Here the CDR3 reads CASSLKESGSGYTF. CDR3 bases: TGTGCCAGCAGCTTAAAAGAGTCGGGGAGCGGCTACACCTTC.

To note about this clone: At the DNA level, this CDR3 is encoded by other sequences in the same sample as well. The chain joins TRBV7-9 to TRBJ2-7; D is possibly TRBD1 (6 bases). Trimming cost V 7 bases and J 1 base, with 8 bases left between them. Germline V CDR1 and CDR2: SEHNR, FQNEAQ (reference sequence). The CDR3 spans 12 residues. CDR3 nucleotide sequence: TGTGCCAGCAACAGGGAGTCCTACGAGCAGTACTTC. Its protein product is CASNRESYEQYF.

The chain combines TRBV30 with TRBJ1-5, with TRBD1 as a possible D gene (5 bases). The CDR3 sequence is 14 residues long. V was trimmed by 1 base and J by 3 bases, leaving 10 bases between them. Germline V CDR1 and CDR2: GTSNPN, SVGIG (reference sequence). The CDR3 loop reads CAWSGGTLNQPQHF. The CDR3 DNA sequence: TGTGCCTGGAGTGGGGGGACCCTCAATCAGCCCCAGCATTTT. Full variable domain (outside the CDR3, taken from reference TRBV30 and TRBJ1-5): SQTIHQWPATLVQPVGSPLSLECTVEGTSNPNLYWYRQAAGRGLQLLFYSVGIGQISSEVPQNLSASRPQDRQFILSSKKLLLSDSGFYLCAWSGGTLNQPQHFGDGTRLSIL.

In nucleotides, the CDR3 is TGTGCCAGCAATAGAGGGGGGGCCGTACATACGCAGTATTTT. It translates to CASNRGGAVHTQYF. V and J are TRBV3-1 (or the pseudogene TRBV3-2) and TRBJ2-3, with a tentative D call TRBD2 (7 bases). This CDR3 region has 14 residues. Germline assignment: CDR1 LGHDT and CDR2 YNNKEL (reference sequence). Between the trimmed V and J ends, which lost 7 bases and 7 bases, there was a span of 18 bases.

A single count supports this clone. The chain recombines TRBV9 with TRBJ2-5; unclear D gene. This CDR3 has 14 residues. CDR1 is SGDLS and CDR2 is YYNGEE in the germline V gene. V was cut by 3 bases and J by 2 bases, with 11 bases left in between. The CDR3 reads CASSGIDTQETQYF. The CDR3, as DNA: TGTGCCAGCAGCGGAATAGACACTCAAGAGACCCAGTACTTC.

The chain couples TRBV9 to TRBJ1-2; D perhaps matches TRBD1 (6 bases). The CDR3 is 15 residues long. V was trimmed by 4 bases and J by 3 bases, leaving 16 bases between them. Germline CDR1 and CDR2: SGDLS and YYNGEE. CDR3 in DNA: TGTGCCAGCAGCCCCCACGGACAGCCAGACTATGGCTACACCTTC. It translates to CASSPHGQPDYGYTF.

The CDR3 DNA reads as TGCAGCGTAGGGACCCTGCGGGGTGAAAAACTGTTTTTT. This codes for CSVGTLRGEKLFF. J is TRBJ1-4 and V is TRBV29-1, with D perhaps TRBD1 (5 bases). CDR3 length: 13 residues. Trimming removed 6 bases from V and 7 bases from J, with 15 bases in between. Germline CDR1 reads SQVTM; CDR2 reads ANQGSEA.

The J gene is TRBJ2-5, the V gene TRBV10-3; possibly TRBD1 or TRBD2 for D (6 bases each). The ends were cut back, 2 bases at V and 5 bases at J, with 12 bases in the middle. From germline, CDR1 is ENHRY and CDR2 SYGVKD. This CDR3 is built from 14 residues. CDR3 DNA sequence: TGTGCCATCAGTGAGAGGGGGGCTGGCGAGACCCAGTACTTC. Its protein product is CAISERGAGETQYF.

The V gene is TRBV6-2 or TRBV6-3, the J gene TRBJ1-2, with no clear D. Germline CDR1 MNHEY, CDR2 SVGEGT. Trimming took 4 bases from V and 0 from J, leaving 9 bases between them. The CDR3 loop spans 14 amino acids. The CDR3 bases are TGTGCCAGCAGTTCGGTCGGTTCTAACTATGGCTACACCTTC. It encodes CASSSVGSNYGYTF.

The chain is built from TRBV6-1 and TRBJ1-2; D is uncertain. Trimming removed 1 base at V and 1 base at J, with 10 bases between. Germline CDR1 is MNHNS and CDR2 is SASEGT. The CDR3 spans 15 residues. The CDR3 spells CASSEDGRNNYGYTF. The CDR3 bases are TGTGCCAGCAGTGAAGACGGGCGTAATAACTATGGCTACACCTTC.

DNA for the CDR3: TGTGCCAGCAGCCCCGGGACATCGACTCTTCATTCACCCCTCCACTTT. Protein product: CASSPGTSTLHSPLHF. The chain carries TRBV7-9 and TRBJ1-6, with D possibly matching TRBD1 (6 bases). V lost 5 bases and J 8 bases, leaving 19 bases between the germline ends. Germline V gives CDR1 SEHNR, CDR2 FQNEAQ (reference sequence). CDR3 length: 16 amino acids.

This chain uses TRBV7-9 with TRBJ2-3, with no clear D. The V end was cut by 3 bases, the J end by 2 bases, with 12 bases between. The CDR3 is made up of 15 amino acids. Germline CDR1 is SEHNR and CDR2 is FQNEAQ (reference sequence). DNA of the CDR3: TGTGCCAGCAGCTTGCGAGGTCCTCTCACAGATACGCAGTATTTT. Translation gives CASSLRGPLTDTQYF.

The rearrangement links TRBV6-4 to TRBJ2-3, with D possibly being TRBD1 or TRBD2 (5 bases each). V was shortened by 2 bases and J by 2 bases, with 8 bases between the two germline ends. The CDR3 consists of 14 residues. The germline V gene has CDR1 MRHNA and CDR2 SNTAGT. In DNA form, the CDR3 reads TGTGCCAGCAGTGACGGGGGTTTCACAGATACGCAGTATTTT. Protein sequence: CASSDGGFTDTQYF.

The chain recombines TRBV5-5 with TRBJ2-7; 8 bases are shared with TRBD1. Germline loops: CDR1 SGHKS, CDR2 YYEKEE (reference sequence). There are 15 residues in the CDR3. The V segment lost 0 bases and the J segment 2 bases; nucleotides outside the gene matches: 4. The chain's CDR3 is CASSLEGQAAYEQYF. The CDR3 DNA reads as TGTGCCAGCAGCTTGGAGGGACAGGCTGCCTACGAGCAGTACTTC.

Notes on this clone: Other DNA sequences in the same sample also yield this CDR3. The chain carries TRBV12-3 or TRBV12-4 and TRBJ1-1; D call uncertain. This CDR3 has 13 amino acids. V was cut by 4 bases and J by 0 bases, with 6 bases left in between. The DNA of the CDR3 is TGTGCCAGCAGTTCGGGCATGAACACTGAAGCTTTCTTT. Its protein product is CASSSGMNTEAFF.

CDR3 DNA sequence: TGTGCCAGCAGTCGCCCGGGACGGGTGGAGGGCTACACCTTC. Translating it yields CASSRPGRVEGYTF. The chain is built from TRBV28 and TRBJ1-2; D may be TRBD1 (5 bases). The germline V gene has CDR1 MDHEN and CDR2 SYDVKM. The V gene lost 5 bases and the J gene lost 8 bases, with 18 bases spanning the gap. The CDR3 runs 14 residues.

This clone was recorded only once. The chain has TRBV29-1 and TRBJ2-1; 11 positions match TRBD2. J lost 8 bases, V lost 0 bases, and 12 bases had no gene match. CDR1 and CDR2 (germline): SQVTM, ANQGSEA. This CDR3 has 17 residues. CDR3 nucleotides: TGCAGCGTTGAAGATGCCCCTTTTAGCGGGGGGGCATATGAGCAGTTCTTC. Translating gives CSVEDAPFSGGAYEQFF.